A selection of T cell receptor beta chains follows, all from one sample in a study of vaccination effects on CD4 cells after COVID-19. What these receptors recognize is not known. Profiling relied on immunoSEQ multiplex PCR, and the TCRdb table lists in-frame clones only, not all of them. The sample has roughly 63,000 clones, about four fifths seen once. The starting material was CD4+ T cells from PBMCs cultured with SARS-CoV-2 spike peptides, obtained before COVID-19 vaccination. The source of these receptors is a human donor who received a COVID-19 vaccine. Each CDR3 is given with its conserved first and last residue.

cdr3_length: 13
v_call: TRBV10-1
j_call: TRBJ2-2
cdr3_aa: CASSAPWGGELFF

cdr3_length: 16
v_call: TRBV2
j_call: TRBJ1-1
cdr3_aa: CASSAHVSASYTEAFF

cdr3_length: 15
v_call: TRBV28
j_call: TRBJ1-4
cdr3_aa: CASSFSRGRNEKLFF

cdr3_length: 15
v_call: TRBV6-5
j_call: TRBJ1-4
cdr3_aa: CASSPTGTISGKLFF

cdr3_length: 16
v_call: TRBV24-1
j_call: TRBJ2-5
cdr3_aa: CATSDPEDRGGETQYF

cdr3_length: 15
v_call: TRBV24-1
j_call: TRBJ1-2
cdr3_aa: CATSDSGGSNYGYTF

cdr3_length: 13
v_call: TRBV6-5
j_call: TRBJ1-1
cdr3_aa: CASSYPMGTEAFF

cdr3_length: 14
v_call: TRBV6-5
j_call: TRBJ1-6
cdr3_aa: CASSQQGVASPLHF

cdr3_length: 14
v_call: TRBV5-6
j_call: TRBJ1-1
cdr3_aa: CASSRLDSGTEAFF

cdr3_length: 11
v_call: TRBV20-1
j_call: TRBJ1-2
cdr3_aa: CSADGYYGYTF

cdr3_length: 17
v_call: TRBV24-1
j_call: TRBJ2-3
cdr3_aa: CATSDTTGSGGTDTQYF

cdr3_length: 15
v_call: TRBV7-2
j_call: TRBJ2-3
cdr3_aa: CASSSRTMGTDTQYF

cdr3_length: 15
v_call: TRBV6-5
j_call: TRBJ1-3
cdr3_aa: CASSTSWTAGNTIYF

cdr3_length: 14
v_call: TRBV24-1
j_call: TRBJ2-1
cdr3_aa: CATSDFATHNEQFF

cdr3_length: 16
v_call: TRBV6-2/TRBV6-3
j_call: TRBJ2-1
cdr3_aa: CASNPGTGDGYNEQFF

cdr3_length: 18
v_call: TRBV4-3
j_call: TRBJ2-1
cdr3_aa: CASSQDAFGQNSYNEQFF

cdr3_length: 13
v_call: TRBV6-5
j_call: TRBJ1-1
cdr3_aa: CASTRQGRTEAFF

cdr3_length: 13
v_call: TRBV18
j_call: TRBJ1-5
cdr3_aa: CASSEGAGQPQHF

cdr3_length: 14
v_call: TRBV3-1/TRBV3-2
j_call: TRBJ1-3
cdr3_aa: CASSRGSSGNTIYF

cdr3_length: 15
v_call: TRBV5-4
j_call: TRBJ2-1
cdr3_aa: CASSLGGSSYNEQFF

cdr3_length: 18
v_call: TRBV15
j_call: TRBJ1-1
cdr3_aa: CATSSTPRDFDSNTEAFF

cdr3_length: 13
v_call: TRBV5-1
j_call: TRBJ2-2
cdr3_aa: CASSLRGAGELFF

cdr3_length: 13
v_call: TRBV7-9
j_call: TRBJ2-3
cdr3_aa: CASRRGSTDTQYF

cdr3_length: 15
v_call: TRBV10-3
j_call: TRBJ2-5
cdr3_aa: CAISEWDRGGETQYF

cdr3_length: 19
v_call: TRBV6-2/TRBV6-3
j_call: TRBJ2-4
cdr3_aa: CASSYQVVPDFLAKNIQYF

cdr3_length: 13
v_call: TRBV5-8
j_call: TRBJ1-1
cdr3_aa: CASSLDRVAEAFF

cdr3_length: 13
v_call: TRBV5-1
j_call: TRBJ2-5
cdr3_aa: CASSLGGGGTQYF

cdr3_length: 14
v_call: TRBV7-9
j_call: TRBJ2-3
cdr3_aa: CASSPPGGTDTQYF

cdr3_length: 17
v_call: TRBV7-2
j_call: TRBJ1-2
cdr3_aa: CASSSRPGRNRGDGYTF

cdr3_length: 14
v_call: TRBV5-1
j_call: TRBJ2-5
cdr3_aa: CASSYHPGEETQYF

cdr3_length: 16
v_call: TRBV12-5
j_call: TRBJ2-5
cdr3_aa: CASGRYDTGGQETQYF

cdr3_length: 15
v_call: TRBV9
j_call: TRBJ2-3
cdr3_aa: CASSVGPAGADTQYF

cdr3_length: 18
v_call: TRBV7-9
j_call: TRBJ2-3
cdr3_aa: CASSLGLWAGPDTDTQYF

cdr3_length: 14
v_call: TRBV6-1
j_call: TRBJ1-2
cdr3_aa: CASSEQGSYYGYTF

cdr3_length: 16
v_call: TRBV19
j_call: TRBJ1-3
cdr3_aa: CASSPRGAPGGNTIYF

cdr3_length: 14
v_call: TRBV18
j_call: TRBJ1-2
cdr3_aa: CASPWMARVVGYTF

cdr3_length: 15
v_call: TRBV30
j_call: TRBJ1-1
cdr3_aa: CAWSVRDGQNTEAFF

cdr3_length: 14
v_call: TRBV7-8
j_call: TRBJ1-6
cdr3_aa: CASSFRDGNSPLHF

cdr3_length: 14
v_call: TRBV5-1
j_call: TRBJ1-6
cdr3_aa: CASSSFSEDAPLHF